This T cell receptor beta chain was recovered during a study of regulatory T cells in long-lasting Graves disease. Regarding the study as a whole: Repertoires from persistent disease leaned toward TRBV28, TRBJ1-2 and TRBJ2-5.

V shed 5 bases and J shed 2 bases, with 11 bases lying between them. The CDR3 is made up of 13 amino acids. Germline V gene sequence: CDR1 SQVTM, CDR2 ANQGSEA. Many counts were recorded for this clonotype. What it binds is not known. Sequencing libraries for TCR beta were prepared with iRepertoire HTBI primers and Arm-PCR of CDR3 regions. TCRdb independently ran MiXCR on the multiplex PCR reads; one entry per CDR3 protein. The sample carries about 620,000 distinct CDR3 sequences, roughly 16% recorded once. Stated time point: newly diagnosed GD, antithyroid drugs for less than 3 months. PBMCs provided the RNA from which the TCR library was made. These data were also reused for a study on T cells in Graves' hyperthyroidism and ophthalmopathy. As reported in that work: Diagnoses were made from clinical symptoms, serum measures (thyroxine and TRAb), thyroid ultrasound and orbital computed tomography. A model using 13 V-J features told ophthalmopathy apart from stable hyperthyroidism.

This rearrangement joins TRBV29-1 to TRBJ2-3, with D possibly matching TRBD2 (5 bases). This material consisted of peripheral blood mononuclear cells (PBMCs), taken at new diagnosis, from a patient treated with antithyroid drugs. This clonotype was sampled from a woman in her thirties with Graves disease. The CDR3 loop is CSVSTGNTDTQYF. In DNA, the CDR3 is TGCAGCGTTTCGACGGGAAACACAGATACGCAGTATTTT.